Below, 17 T cell receptor beta chains from the same sample are listed, as sequenced in a study of vaccination and CD4 T cells after COVID-19. Their antigen targets remain unknown. With the Oncomine TCR Beta short-read assay, DNA from cultured CD4+ T cells was sequenced. Investigators isolated genomic DNA from cultured CD4+ T cells. A single record per CDR3 protein comes from TCRdb applying MiXCR to the PCR reads. This table has 9,000 to 10,000 distinct CDR3 sequences, approximately 30% appearing once. Treatment denoted: approximately nine-day PBMC culture with coronavirus spike peptide pools or control peptides (ViraFEST assay). Gathered ahead of the COVID-19 pandemic (2011-2018) were the CD4+ T cells of the unexposed donor. The sequenced sample consisted of CD4+ T cells from blood, cultured in vitro. The receptors shown here come from a human donor in good health.

The rearrangement joins TRBV14 to TRBJ1-2, with a weak D call TRBD1 (5 bases). Trimming removed 1 base at V and 5 bases at J, with 11 bases between. The CDR3 runs to 14 residues. Looked up from germline, CDR1 is SGHDN and CDR2 is FVKESK. The CDR3, as DNA: TGTGCCAGCAGCCAAGGAGGGTGGGGGTATGGCTACACCTTC. Protein: CASSQGGWGYGYTF.

The rearrangement uses TRBV20-1 and TRBJ1-1, with 8 nucleotides matching TRBD1. The germline gives CDR1 DFQATT, CDR2 SNEGSKA (reference sequence). There are 13 residues in the CDR3. With 6 bases clipped from V and 10 bases from J, the junction kept 13 bases outside the gene matches. The CDR3 region has the DNA TGCAGTGCCCGAGGACAGGGCCGCGGGCCAGCTTTCTTT. This encodes CSARGQGRGPAFF.

The V gene is TRBV25-1, the J gene TRBJ1-5; unclear D gene. Between the trimmed V and J ends, which lost 0 bases and 3 bases, there was a span of 6 bases. The length of the CDR3 is 14 residues. From germline, CDR1 is MGHDK and CDR2 SYGVNS. CDR3 coding DNA: TGTGCCAGCAGTGAATATGGGGACAATCAGCCCCAGCATTTT. The encoded protein is CASSEYGDNQPQHF.

The CDR3 here is CASRAPGHEGTYEQYF. The CDR3 coding sequence is TGTGCCAGCAGAGCCCCGGGACACGAGGGCACGTACGAGCAGTACTTC. The chain joins TRBV2 to TRBJ2-7, with D tentatively TRBD1 (6 bases). In germline, CDR1 is SNHLY, CDR2 FYNNEI. The CDR3 spans 16 residues. V lost 6 bases to trimming and J lost 4 bases, with 22 bases between them.

In this sample, this clonotype turned up once. V is TRBV4-2 and J is TRBJ2-2, with 7 bases matching TRBD1. This CDR3 is built from 16 residues. The ends lost 2 bases at V and 4 bases at J; junction bases unmatched: 7. Germline loops: CDR1 LGHNA, CDR2 YNFKEQ. This CDR3 is CASSQPIAGGTGELFF. In DNA form, the CDR3 reads TGTGCCAGCAGCCAACCCATAGCAGGGGGCACCGGGGAGCTGTTTTTT.

The CDR3 bases are TGCAGTGCCCCAAGACAGTCATCCTGGGAGACCCAGTACTTC. This codes for CSAPRQSSWETQYF. The chain carries TRBV20-1 and TRBJ2-5, with TRBD1 as a possible D gene (5 bases). The CDR3 is made up of 14 amino acids. Germline CDR1 DFQATT, CDR2 SNEGSKA (reference sequence). V lost 6 bases to trimming and J lost 5 bases, with 19 bases between them.

The V and J genes are TRBV4-2 and TRBJ2-7, with 7 bases that match TRBD1. CDR3 length: 16 amino acids. The ends lost 4 bases at V and 0 bases at J; junction bases unmatched: 9. In germline, CDR1 is LGHNA, CDR2 YNFKEQ. This CDR3 reads CASSRSLAGGSYEQYF. CDR3 sequence (DNA): TGTGCCAGCAGCCGGTCTCTGGCAGGGGGCTCCTACGAGCAGTACTTC.

This chain connects TRBV6-5 to TRBJ2-7, with D uncertain. The CDR3 covers 16 residues. Trimming shortened V by 0 bases and J by 0 bases, and 12 bases separated the two germline ends. Looked up from germline, CDR1 is MNHEY and CDR2 is SVGAGI. CDR3 nucleotides: TGTGCCAGCAGTTACTCCCAAGTCGCTCCCTCCTACGAGCAGTACTTC. Encoded protein: CASSYSQVAPSYEQYF.

The chain carries TRBV7-2 and TRBJ2-1; 7 nucleotides agree with TRBD2. Germline V lookup: CDR1 SGHTA, CDR2 FQGNSA. CDR3 length equals 17 residues. Germline trimming cut 3 bases from V and 1 base from J; bases unmatched to any gene: 9. The CDR3 loop is CASSFRSSGTSYNEQFF. The CDR3, as DNA: TGTGCCAGCAGCTTCCGATCCAGCGGGACGTCCTACAATGAGCAGTTCTTC. The whole variable domain, remainder taken from reference TRBV7-2 and TRBJ2-1, is GAGVSQSPSNKVTEKGKDVELRCDPISGHTALYWYRQSLGQGLEFLIYFQGNSAPDKSGLPSDRFSAERTGGSVSTLTIQRTQQEDSAVYLCASSFRSSGTSYNEQFFGPGTRLTVL.

The V and J genes are TRBV30 and TRBJ2-5; weak D call: TRBD1 (5 bases). CDR1 GTSNPN and CDR2 SVGIG come from the germline V gene (reference sequence). The CDR3 is 14 amino acids. V lost 0 bases to trimming and J lost 2 bases, with 10 bases between them. The CDR3 region is CAWSVQGPQETQYF. The DNA for the CDR3 is TGTGCCTGGAGTGTCCAGGGCCCTCAAGAGACCCAGTACTTC.

The rearrangement joins TRBV7-9 to TRBJ2-5, with 7 bases lining up with TRBD1. Trimming at V came to 5 bases and at J to 7 bases, leaving 13 bases not matched to a gene. Germline CDR1 reads SEHNR; CDR2 reads FQNEAQ (reference sequence). This CDR3 spans 15 amino acids. CDR3 DNA: TGTGCCAGCAGCGTAGGGACAGTCCGGTTGGGGACCCAGTACTTC. Amino acids: CASSVGTVRLGTQYF.

This rearrangement joins TRBV9 to TRBJ1-5; a possible D gene is TRBD1 (5 bases). This CDR3 spans 15 amino acids. Germline CDR1 and CDR2: SGDLS and YYNGEE. Trimming removed 3 bases at V and 0 bases at J, with 10 bases between. DNA for the CDR3: TGTGCCAGCAGCGGGGGGGGTTATAGCAATCAGCCCCAGCATTTT. Translation gives CASSGGGYSNQPQHF.

J is TRBJ2-7 and V is TRBV6-1; TRBD1 matches at 11 bases. Trimming took 4 bases from V and 4 from J; bases not matched to a gene: 6. CDR3 length: 15 amino acids. Germline CDR1 MNHNS, CDR2 SASEGT. The CDR3 sequence is CASSALGQGGYEQYF. The CDR3 DNA sequence: TGTGCCAGCAGTGCCCTGGGACAGGGGGGGTACGAGCAGTACTTC.

This clonotype is categorized as medium-sized. The V gene is TRBV20-1, the J gene TRBJ1-5; D is possibly TRBD1 (6 bases). Trimming took 2 bases from V and 3 from J, leaving 8 bases between them. The CDR3 loop spans 13 amino acids. Germline V CDR1 and CDR2: DFQATT, SNEGSKA (reference sequence). The CDR3 nucleotides are TGCAGTGCTAGAAGGACAGTCAATCAGCCCCAGCATTTT. It yields the protein CSARRTVNQPQHF.

This clonotype was detected a few times. The chain uses TRBV6-2 or TRBV6-3 and TRBJ2-2; 10 bases align to TRBD2. CDR1 and CDR2 (germline): MNHEY, SVGEGT. The ends lost 6 bases at V and 5 bases at J; junction bases unmatched: 6. CDR3 size: 15 residues. The CDR3 DNA is TGTGCCAGCAGGCTAGCGGGAGTGAGGACCGGGGAGCTGTTTTTT. This gives the protein CASRLAGVRTGELFF.

The chain carries TRBV12-3 or TRBV12-4 and TRBJ1-5; D is undetermined. There are 14 residues in the CDR3. Trimming removed 8 bases from V and 0 bases from J, with 11 bases in between. The CDR3 is CASQPLNSNQPQHF. CDR3 DNA sequence: TGTGCCAGCCAGCCCCTCAATAGCAATCAGCCCCAGCATTTT.

V and J are TRBV6-1 and TRBJ2-7; unclear D gene. The CDR3 covers 13 residues. CDR1 is MNHNS and CDR2 is SASEGT in the germline V gene. V dropped 7 bases and J dropped 5 bases, with 15 bases sitting between them. The DNA of the CDR3 is TGTGCCAGCATAGGCGTGGGCAGCCACGAGCAGTACTTC. This encodes CASIGVGSHEQYF.